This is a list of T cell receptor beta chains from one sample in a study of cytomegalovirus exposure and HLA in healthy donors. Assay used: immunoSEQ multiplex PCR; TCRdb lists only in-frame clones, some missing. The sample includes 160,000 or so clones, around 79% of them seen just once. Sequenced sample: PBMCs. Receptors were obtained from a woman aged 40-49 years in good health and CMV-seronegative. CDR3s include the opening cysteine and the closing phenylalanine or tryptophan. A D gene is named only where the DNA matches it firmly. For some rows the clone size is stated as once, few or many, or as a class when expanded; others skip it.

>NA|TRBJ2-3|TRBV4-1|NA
TGTGCCAGCAGCCCGAGACTAGTCGCAGATACGCAGTATTTT
CASSPRLVADTQYF
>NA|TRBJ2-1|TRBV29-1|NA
TGCAGAGAAGACCGGGACACCGTCTGCCCCTACTACAATGAGCAGTTCTTC
CREDRDTVCPYYNEQFF
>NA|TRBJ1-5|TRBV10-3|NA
TGTGCCATCAGTGGATCGGGGGATTACCAGCCCCAGCATTTT
CAISGSGDYQPQHF
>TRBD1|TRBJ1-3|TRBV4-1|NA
TGCGCCAGCAGCCCGACAGGGGCGCTCTCTGGAAACACCATATATTTT
CASSPTGALSGNTIYF
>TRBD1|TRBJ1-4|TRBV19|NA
TGTGCCAGTAGTGGGACAGCAACTAATGAAAAACTGTTTTTT
CASSGTATNEKLFF
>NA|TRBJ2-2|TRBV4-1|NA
TGCGCCAGCAGCCAACGAGAGAACACCGGGGAGCTGTTTTTT
CASSQRENTGELFF
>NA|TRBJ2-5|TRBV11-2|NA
TGTGCCAGCAGCTTTATTAGGGGGGGGGAGACCCAGTACTTC
CASSFIRGGETQYF
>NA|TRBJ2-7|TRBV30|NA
TGTGCCTGGAGTGTACTAGCCGGGGAGCAGTACTTC
CAWSVLAGEQYF
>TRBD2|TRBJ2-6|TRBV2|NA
TGTGCCAGCAGTGATCTCCTAGCGGGGGGCCCGGGGGCTTTC
CASSDLLAGGPGAF
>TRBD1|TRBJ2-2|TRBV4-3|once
TGCGCCAGCAGCCGGGCGGACAGGACCATTAACACCGGGGAGCTGTTTTTT
CASSRADRTINTGELFF
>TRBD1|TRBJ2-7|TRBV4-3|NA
TGCGCCAGCAGCCCTGGGACAGGATCCTACGAGCAGTACTTC
CASSPGTGSYEQYF
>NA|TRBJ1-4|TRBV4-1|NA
TGCGCCAGCAGCCAACGTGGACAGCCAACTAATGAAAAACTGTTTTTT
CASSQRGQPTNEKLFF
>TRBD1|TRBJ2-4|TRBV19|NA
TGTGCCAGTAGTACACCGACAGGGTCCAGGTACTTC
CASSTPTGSRYF
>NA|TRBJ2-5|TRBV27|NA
TGTGCCAGCACCCAATCCGCGGGGTTGGGGGAGACCCAGTACTTC
CASTQSAGLGETQYF
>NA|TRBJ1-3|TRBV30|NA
TGTGCCTGGTCCACCCCGGGTTCGAGTGGAAACACCATATATTTT
CAWSTPGSSGNTIYF
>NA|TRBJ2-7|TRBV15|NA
TGTGCCACCAGCAGACTAATATCTTCCTACGAGCAGTACTTC
CATSRLISSYEQYF
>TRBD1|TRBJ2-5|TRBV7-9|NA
TGTGCCAGCAGCTCTCACGGGACAGGGGGGGAGACCCAGTACTTC
CASSSHGTGGETQYF
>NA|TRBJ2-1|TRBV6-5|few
TGTGCCAGCAGGCACTCGCATGAGCAGTTCTTC
CASRHSHEQFF
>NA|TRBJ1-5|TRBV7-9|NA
TGTGCCAGCAGCAGGGGGGGGCCCAGTAGCAATCAGCCCCAGCATTTT
CASSRGGPSSNQPQHF
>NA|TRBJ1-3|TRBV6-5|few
TGTGCCAGCAGTTACTCGCGGGCGAGCTCTGGAAACACCATATATTTT
CASSYSRASSGNTIYF
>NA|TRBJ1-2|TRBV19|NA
TGTGCCAGTCTCGGACGGGATACTAACTATGGCTACACCTTC
CASLGRDTNYGYTF
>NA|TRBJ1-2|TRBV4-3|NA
TGCGCCAGCAGCCAAGCCGGGAACTATGGCTACACCTTC
CASSQAGNYGYTF
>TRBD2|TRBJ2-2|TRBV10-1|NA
TGCGCCAGCACCGAGCGGGAAACGAACACCGGGGAGCTGTTTTTT
CASTERETNTGELFF
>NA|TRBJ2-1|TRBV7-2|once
TGTGCCAGCAGCTTAGACCGCCGGGATGAGCAGTTCTTC
CASSLDRRDEQFF
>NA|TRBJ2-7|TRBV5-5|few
TGTGCCAGCAGTCTTATCATAGGGGCAGCTTCCTACGAGCAGTACTTC
CASSLIIGAASYEQYF
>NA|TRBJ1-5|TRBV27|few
TGTGCCAGCAGTGGACAGTACCACCAGCCCCAGCATTTT
CASSGQYHQPQHF
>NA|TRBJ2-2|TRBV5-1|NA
TGCGCCAGCAGCTTCCGGGGAAGGGCAAACACCGGGGAGCTGTTTTTT
CASSFRGRANTGELFF
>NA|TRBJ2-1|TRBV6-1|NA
TGTGCCAGCAGTCCAAGCGGAATCCCCTACAATGAGCAGTTCTTC
CASSPSGIPYNEQFF
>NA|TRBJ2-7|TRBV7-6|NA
TGTGCCAGCAGCTTAGTTTCAGGGGACGACTACGAGCAGTACTTC
CASSLVSGDDYEQYF
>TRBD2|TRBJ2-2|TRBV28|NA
TGTGCCAGCAGTAGCCTCGGGACTAGCGGGACCGGGGAGCTGTTTTTT
CASSSLGTSGTGELFF
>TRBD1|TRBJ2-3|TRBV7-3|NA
TGTGCCAGCAGCCCAGGAGCCGGGACAGGGGTAGGGGGGGATACGCAGTATTTT
CASSPGAGTGVGGDTQYF
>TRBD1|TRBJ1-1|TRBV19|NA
TGTGCCAGTAACGCGGACAGGGGACGCACTGAAGCTTTCTTT
CASNADRGRTEAFF
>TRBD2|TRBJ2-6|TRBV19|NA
TGTGCCAGTAGTATTCCGGCTTGGGGGAGGGGATCTGGGGCCAACGTCCTGACTTTC
CASSIPAWGRGSGANVLTF
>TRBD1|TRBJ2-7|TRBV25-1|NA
TGTGCCAGCAGTGGGGACAGTTCCTACGAGCAGTACTTC
CASSGDSSYEQYF
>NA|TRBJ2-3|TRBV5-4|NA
TGTGCCAGCAGGACGAGGGCGGAGGATACGCAGTATTTT
CASRTRAEDTQYF
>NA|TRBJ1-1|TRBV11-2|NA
TGTGCCAGCAGCTTCGCGGGGTTCCCGAACACTGAAGCTTTCTTT
CASSFAGFPNTEAFF
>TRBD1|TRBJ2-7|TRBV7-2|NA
TGTGCCAGCAGCTGGGGACAGGGGGCGGACGAGCAGTACTTC
CASSWGQGADEQYF
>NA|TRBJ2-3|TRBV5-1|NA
TGCGCCAGCAGCTTGGAGGTCTACAGCGATACGCAGTATTTT
CASSLEVYSDTQYF
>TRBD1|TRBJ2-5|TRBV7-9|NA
TGTGCCAGCAGCTTTCGACAGGGCCTAAGAGAGACCCAGTACTTC
CASSFRQGLRETQYF
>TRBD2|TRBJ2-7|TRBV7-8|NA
TGTGCCAGCAGCTTATCTTCGACTAGCGGGAGTTACGAGCAGTACTTC
CASSLSSTSGSYEQYF
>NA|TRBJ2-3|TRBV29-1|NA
TGCAGCGTTGTGGGCCTTTCCATAGATACGCAGTATTTT
CSVVGLSIDTQYF
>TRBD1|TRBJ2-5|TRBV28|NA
TGTGCCAGCAGTTCAGGGGGCGGAGAGACCCAGTACTTC
CASSSGGGETQYF
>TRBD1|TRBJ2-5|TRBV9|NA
TGTGCCAGCAGCGTAGAGGACAGGGGTCAAGAGACCCAGTACTTC
CASSVEDRGQETQYF
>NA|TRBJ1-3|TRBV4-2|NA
TGTGCCAGCAGCCAAGAAGCAGAGGGACTTTTCAGCTCTGGAAACACCATATATTTT
CASSQEAEGLFSSGNTIYF
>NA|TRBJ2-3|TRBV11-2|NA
TGTGCCAGCAGCTTAGTGTCCAGGGCAGATACGCAGTATTTT
CASSLVSRADTQYF
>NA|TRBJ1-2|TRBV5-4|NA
TGTGCCAGCAGCTGGCCGGGGGCTAACTATGGCTACACCTTC
CASSWPGANYGYTF
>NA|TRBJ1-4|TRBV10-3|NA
TGTGCCATCAGCCCCGGAGGGGCCGCCTCAGGTGAAAAACTGTTTTTT
CAISPGGAASGEKLFF
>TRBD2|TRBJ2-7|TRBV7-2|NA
TGTGCCAGCAGCTTTGATAGCGGGAGCGGGAACGAGCAGTACTTC
CASSFDSGSGNEQYF
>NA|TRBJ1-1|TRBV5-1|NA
TGCGCCAGCAGCTTGGCCAGGGCTACTGAAGCTTTCTTT
CASSLARATEAFF
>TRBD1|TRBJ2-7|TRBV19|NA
TGTGCCAGTAGTATACCGGGACAGGAGACTTACGAGCAGTACTTC
CASSIPGQETYEQYF
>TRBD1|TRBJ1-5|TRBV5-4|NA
TGTGCCAGCAGCTCCGGTGGAGGGGGCCTCGGCAATCAGCCCCAGCATTTT
CASSSGGGGLGNQPQHF
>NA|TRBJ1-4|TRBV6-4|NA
TGTGCCAGCAGTGACGGAGGGGCCTTCGGTGAAAAACTGTTTTTT
CASSDGGAFGEKLFF
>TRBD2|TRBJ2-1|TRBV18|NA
TGTGCCAGCTCATCCGGGACTAGCGGGAGAGTTGAGCAGTTCTTC
CASSSGTSGRVEQFF
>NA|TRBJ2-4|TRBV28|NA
TGTGCCACTCTGGGGGGGCGGTCAGCCAAAAACATTCAGTACTTC
CATLGGRSAKNIQYF
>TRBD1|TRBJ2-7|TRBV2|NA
TGTGCCAGCAAACGGGAACAGGGGGCCCTCTACGAGCAGTACTTC
CASKREQGALYEQYF
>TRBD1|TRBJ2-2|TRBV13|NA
TGTGCCAGCAGCGGAATTCAGGGGGCATTTACCGGGGAGCTGTTTTTT
CASSGIQGAFTGELFF
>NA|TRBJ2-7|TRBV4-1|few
TGCGCCAGCAGCCACCGGGGGAACTACGAGCAGTACTTC
CASSHRGNYEQYF
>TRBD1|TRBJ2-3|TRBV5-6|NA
TGTGCCAGCAGCATGCTCGGACAGGGGGACAAGCGGTATTTT
CASSMLGQGDKRYF
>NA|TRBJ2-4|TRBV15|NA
TGTGCCACCAGCAGAGATCAGGGAGCCAAAAACATTCAGTACTTC
CATSRDQGAKNIQYF